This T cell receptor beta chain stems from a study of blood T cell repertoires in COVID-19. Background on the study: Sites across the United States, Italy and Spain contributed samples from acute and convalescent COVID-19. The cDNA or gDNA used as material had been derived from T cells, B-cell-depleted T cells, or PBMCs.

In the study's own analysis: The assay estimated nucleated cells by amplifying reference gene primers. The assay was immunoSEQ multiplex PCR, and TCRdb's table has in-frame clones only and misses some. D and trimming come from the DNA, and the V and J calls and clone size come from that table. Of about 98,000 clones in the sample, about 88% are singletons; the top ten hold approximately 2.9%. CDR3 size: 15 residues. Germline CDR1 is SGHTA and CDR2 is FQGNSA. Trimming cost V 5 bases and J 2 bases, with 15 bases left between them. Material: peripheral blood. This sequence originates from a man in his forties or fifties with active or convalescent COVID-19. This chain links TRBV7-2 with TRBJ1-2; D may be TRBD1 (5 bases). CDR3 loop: CASSVTTGFNYGYTF. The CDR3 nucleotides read TGTGCCAGCAGCGTAACAACAGGTTTCAACTATGGCTACACCTTC.